Here is one T cell receptor beta chain with its context. The record originates from a study of blood T cell repertoires in COVID-19. Clones were read by immunoSEQ multiplex PCR, and TCRdb kept only the in-frame ones, dropping some. The profile shows approximately 200,000 clones, roughly 80% of them singletons. This CDR3 region has 16 residues. The germline V gene has CDR1 MDHEN and CDR2 SYDVKM. V was clipped by 6 bases and J by 0 bases; unmatched bases: 9. The specimen sequenced was peripheral blood. This clonotype was obtained from a woman aged 80 or over with COVID-19, enrolled during active disease. The chain couples TRBV28 to TRBJ1-1; 8 bases are a match to TRBD1. The CDR3 is CASSQSGGTLNTEAFF. The CDR3 bases are TGTGCCAGCAGCCAGTCAGGGGGCACCTTGAACACTGAAGCTTTCTTT.